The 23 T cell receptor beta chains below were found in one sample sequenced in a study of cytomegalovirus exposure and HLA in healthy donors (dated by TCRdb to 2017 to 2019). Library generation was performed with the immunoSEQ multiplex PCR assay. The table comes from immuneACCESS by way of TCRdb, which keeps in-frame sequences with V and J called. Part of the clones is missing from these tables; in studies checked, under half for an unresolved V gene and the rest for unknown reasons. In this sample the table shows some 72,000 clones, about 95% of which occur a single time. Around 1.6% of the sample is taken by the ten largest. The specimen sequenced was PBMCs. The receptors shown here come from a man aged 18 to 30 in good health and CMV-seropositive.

Written as DNA, the CDR3 is TGTGCCACCGGGTCGTCCGCGGAGACCCAGTACTTC. Translation: CATGSSAETQYF. The rearrangement links TRBV6-1 to TRBJ2-5; no definite D call. Germline CDR1 is MNHNS and CDR2 is SASEGT. This CDR3 region has 12 residues. Trimming left V 10 bases short and J 5 bases short, with 14 bases between.

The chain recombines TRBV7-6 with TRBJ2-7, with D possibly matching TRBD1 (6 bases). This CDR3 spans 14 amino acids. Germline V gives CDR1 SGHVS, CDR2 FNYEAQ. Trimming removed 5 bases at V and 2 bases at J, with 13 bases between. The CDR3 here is CASSPLQGTYEQYF. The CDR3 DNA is TGTGCCAGCAGCCCACTCCAGGGGACCTACGAGCAGTACTTC.

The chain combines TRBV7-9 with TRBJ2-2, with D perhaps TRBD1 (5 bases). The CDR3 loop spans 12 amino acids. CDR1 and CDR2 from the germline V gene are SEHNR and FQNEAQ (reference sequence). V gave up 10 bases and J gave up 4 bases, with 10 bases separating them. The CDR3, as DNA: TGTGCCAATGACAGTCCCACCGGGGAGCTGTTTTTT. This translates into CANDSPTGELFF.

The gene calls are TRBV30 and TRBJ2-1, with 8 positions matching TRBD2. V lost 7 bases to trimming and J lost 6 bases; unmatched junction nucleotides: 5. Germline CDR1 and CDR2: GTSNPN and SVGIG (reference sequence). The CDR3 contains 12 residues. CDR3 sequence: CAYGGGRNEQFF. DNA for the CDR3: TGTGCCTACGGCGGGGGGCGCAATGAGCAGTTCTTC.

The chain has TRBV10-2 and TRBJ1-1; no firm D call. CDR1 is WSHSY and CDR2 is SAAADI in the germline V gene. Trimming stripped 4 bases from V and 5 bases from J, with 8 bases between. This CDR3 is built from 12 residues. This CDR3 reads CASSAGETEAFF. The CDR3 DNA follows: TGCGCCAGCAGTGCCGGGGAAACTGAAGCTTTCTTT.

The CDR3 DNA follows: TGCGCCAGCAGCGACAGGAACACTGAAGCTTTCTTT. Its protein is CASSDRNTEAFF. The chain uses TRBV5-1 and TRBJ1-1; a possible D gene is TRBD1 (5 bases). Germline loops: CDR1 SGHRS, CDR2 YFSETQ. Trimming left V 4 bases short and J 1 base short, with 5 bases between. The CDR3 length is 12 residues.

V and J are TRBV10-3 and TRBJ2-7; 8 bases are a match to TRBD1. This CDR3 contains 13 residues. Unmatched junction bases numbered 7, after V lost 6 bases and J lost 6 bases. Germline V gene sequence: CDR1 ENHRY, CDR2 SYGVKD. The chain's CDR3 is CAIRGQGFGEQYF. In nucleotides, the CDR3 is TGTGCCATCAGAGGACAGGGATTCGGCGAGCAGTACTTC.

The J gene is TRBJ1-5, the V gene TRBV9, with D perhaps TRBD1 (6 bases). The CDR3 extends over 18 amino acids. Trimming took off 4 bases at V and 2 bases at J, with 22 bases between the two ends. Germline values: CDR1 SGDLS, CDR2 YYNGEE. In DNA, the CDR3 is TGTGCCAGCAGCCCTGCGCTTTTAGGGGGTTTCGGCAATCAGCCCCAGCATTTT. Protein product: CASSPALLGGFGNQPQHF.

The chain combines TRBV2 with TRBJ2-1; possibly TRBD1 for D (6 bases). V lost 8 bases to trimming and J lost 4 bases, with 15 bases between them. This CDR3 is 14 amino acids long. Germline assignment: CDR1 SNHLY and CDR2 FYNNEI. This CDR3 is CASFQGRSYNEQFF. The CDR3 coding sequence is TGTGCCAGCTTCCAGGGGCGTTCGTACAATGAGCAGTTCTTC.

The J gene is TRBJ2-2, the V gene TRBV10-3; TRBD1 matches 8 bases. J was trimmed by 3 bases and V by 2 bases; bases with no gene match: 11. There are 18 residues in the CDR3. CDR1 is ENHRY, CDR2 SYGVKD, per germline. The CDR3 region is CAISEGGTGDRDTGELFF. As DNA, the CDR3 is TGTGCCATCAGTGAGGGTGGGACAGGAGACCGGGACACCGGGGAGCTGTTTTTT.

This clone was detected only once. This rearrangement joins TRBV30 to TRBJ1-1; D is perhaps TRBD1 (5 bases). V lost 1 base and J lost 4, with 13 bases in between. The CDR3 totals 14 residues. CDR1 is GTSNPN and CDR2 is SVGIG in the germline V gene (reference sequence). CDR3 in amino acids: CAWSGPGAVTEAFF. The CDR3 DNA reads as TGTGCCTGGAGTGGTCCTGGGGCGGTCACTGAAGCTTTCTTT. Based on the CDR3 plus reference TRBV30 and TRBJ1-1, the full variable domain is SQTIHQWPATLVQPVGSPLSLECTVEGTSNPNLYWYRQAAGRGLQLLFYSVGIGQISSEVPQNLSASRPQDRQFILSSKKLLLSDSGFYLCAWSGPGAVTEAFFGQGTRLTVV.

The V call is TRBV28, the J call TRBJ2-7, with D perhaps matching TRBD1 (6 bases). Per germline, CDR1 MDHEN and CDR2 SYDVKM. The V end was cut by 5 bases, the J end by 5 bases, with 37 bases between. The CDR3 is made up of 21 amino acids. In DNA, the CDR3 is TGTGCCAGCAGTCAACGGGCGAGGGGACACCCTTCAGGGCTGACCAGCCACGAGCAGTACTTC. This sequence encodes CASSQRARGHPSGLTSHEQYF.

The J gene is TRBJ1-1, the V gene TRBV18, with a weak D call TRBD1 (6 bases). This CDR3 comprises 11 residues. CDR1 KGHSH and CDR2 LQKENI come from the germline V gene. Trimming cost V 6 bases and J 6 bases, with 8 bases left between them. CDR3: CASSGQSEAFF. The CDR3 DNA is TGTGCCAGCTCGGGACAATCTGAAGCTTTCTTT. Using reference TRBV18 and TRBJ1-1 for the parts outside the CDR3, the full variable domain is NAGVMQNPRHLVRRRGQEARLRCSPMKGHSHVYWYRQLPEEGLKFMVYLQKENIIDESGMPKERFSAEFPKEGPSILRIQQVVRGDSAAYFCASSGQSEAFFGQGTRLTVV.

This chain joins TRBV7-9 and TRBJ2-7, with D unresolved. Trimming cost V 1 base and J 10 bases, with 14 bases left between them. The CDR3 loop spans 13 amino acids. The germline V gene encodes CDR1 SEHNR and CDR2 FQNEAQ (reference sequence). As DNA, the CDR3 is TGTGCCAGCAGCTTAGGAGTGTCAGGCCATCAGTACTTC. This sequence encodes CASSLGVSGHQYF.

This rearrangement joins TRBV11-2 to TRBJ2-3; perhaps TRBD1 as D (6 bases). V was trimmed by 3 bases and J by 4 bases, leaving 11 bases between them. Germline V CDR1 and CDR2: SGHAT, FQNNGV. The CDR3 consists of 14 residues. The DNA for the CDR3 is TGTGCCAGCAGCTTCGCGAACAGGGCAGATACGCAGTATTTT. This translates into CASSFANRADTQYF.

DNA for the CDR3: TGTGCCAGCGCCGACAGGGGGAACACCGGGGAGCTGTTTTTT. Its translation: CASADRGNTGELFF. The chain carries TRBV27 and TRBJ2-2, with TRBD1 matching 8 bases. The CDR3 spans 14 residues. CDR1 and CDR2 from the germline V gene are MNHEY and SMNVEV (reference sequence). Germline trimming cut 8 bases from V and 1 base from J; bases unmatched to any gene: 3.

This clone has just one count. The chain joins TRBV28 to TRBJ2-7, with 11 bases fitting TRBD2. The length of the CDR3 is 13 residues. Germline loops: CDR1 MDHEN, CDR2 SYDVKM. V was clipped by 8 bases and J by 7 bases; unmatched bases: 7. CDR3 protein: CASHSGRAREQYF. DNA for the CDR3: TGTGCCAGCCATAGCGGGAGGGCCCGGGAGCAGTACTTC.

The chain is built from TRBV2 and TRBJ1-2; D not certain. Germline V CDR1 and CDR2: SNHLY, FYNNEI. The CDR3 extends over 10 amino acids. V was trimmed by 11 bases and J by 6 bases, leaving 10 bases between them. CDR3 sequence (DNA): TGTGCCGGTCACAGAGATGGCTACACCTTC. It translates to CAGHRDGYTF.

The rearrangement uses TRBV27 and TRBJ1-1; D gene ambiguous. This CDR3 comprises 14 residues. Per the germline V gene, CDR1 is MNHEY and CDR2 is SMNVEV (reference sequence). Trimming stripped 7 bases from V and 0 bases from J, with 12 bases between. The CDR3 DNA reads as TGTGCCAGCACCAATGGCGGAATGAACACTGAAGCTTTCTTT. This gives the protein CASTNGGMNTEAFF.

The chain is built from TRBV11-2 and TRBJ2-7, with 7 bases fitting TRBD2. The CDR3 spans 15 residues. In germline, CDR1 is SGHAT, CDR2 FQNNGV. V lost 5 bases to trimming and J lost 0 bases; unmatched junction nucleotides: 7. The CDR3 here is CASSRHRDYSYEQYF. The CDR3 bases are TGTGCCAGCAGCCGTCATCGGGACTACTCCTACGAGCAGTACTTC.

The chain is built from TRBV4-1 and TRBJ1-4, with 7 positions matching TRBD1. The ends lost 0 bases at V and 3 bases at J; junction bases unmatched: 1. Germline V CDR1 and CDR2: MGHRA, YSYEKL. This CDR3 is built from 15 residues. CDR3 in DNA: TGCGCCAGCAGCCAAGAAGGACAGGCTAATGAAAAACTGTTTTTT. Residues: CASSQEGQANEKLFF.

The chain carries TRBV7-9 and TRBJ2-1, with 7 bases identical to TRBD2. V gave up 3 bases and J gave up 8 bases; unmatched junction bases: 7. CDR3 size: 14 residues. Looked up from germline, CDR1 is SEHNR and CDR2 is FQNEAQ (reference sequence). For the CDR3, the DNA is TGTGCCAGCAGCTTCGGGGGGATTGAGGATGAGCAGTTCTTC. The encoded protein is CASSFGGIEDEQFF.

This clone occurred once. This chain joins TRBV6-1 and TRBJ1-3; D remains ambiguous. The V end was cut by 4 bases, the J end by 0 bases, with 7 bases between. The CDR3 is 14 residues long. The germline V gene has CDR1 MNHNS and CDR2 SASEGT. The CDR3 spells CASSVSLSGNTIYF. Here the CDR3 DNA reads TGTGCCAGCAGTGTATCCCTCTCTGGAAACACCATATATTTT.